This T cell receptor beta chain stems from a study of blood T cell repertoires in COVID-19. Across the whole study: Acute and convalescent COVID-19 specimens originated in the United States, Italy and Spain.

Looked up from germline, CDR1 is LNHNV and CDR2 is YYDKDF (reference sequence). The CDR3 extends over 18 amino acids. With 1 base removed from V and 0 bases from J, the gap between germline ends came to 16 bases. Assay: immunoSEQ multiplex PCR; the TCRdb copy retains only in-frame clones and omits some. The table includes 250,000 to 350,000 clones, about 85% detected once. This TCR came from a human donor with COVID-19, enrolled during active disease. The donor label of this sample is uncertain. The specimen was peripheral blood. The chain has TRBV15 and TRBJ1-3, with D perhaps matching TRBD1 (6 bases). The CDR3 DNA reads TGTGCCACCAGCAGAGGACACCTTGGGGGCGACTCTGGAAACACCATATATTTT. Translated: CATSRGHLGGDSGNTIYF.